The T cell receptor beta chain described here comes from a study of T cells in Graves' hyperthyroidism and ophthalmopathy. Study context: Pretreatment peripheral blood was obtained at initial diagnosis.

Amplification yielded TCR beta CDR3 regions, with RNA transcripts as the source. Researchers ran a first-round RT-PCR on the TCR CDR3 using the HTBI primer set. MiXCR was run by TCRdb on the multiplex PCR reads, yielding one entry per CDR3 protein. The sample has approximately 410,000 distinct CDR3 sequences; about 14% are singletons. The study based diagnoses on clinical symptoms, serum thyroxine and TRAb, thyroid ultrasound and orbital computed tomography. The CDR3 is 14 residues long. The V and J ends lost 6 bases and 0 bases respectively, with 8 bases between them. Germline CDR1 and CDR2: LNHDA and SQIVND (reference sequence).

What was sequenced was blood. The receptor was derived from a man aged 18 to 29 with Graves' ophthalmopathy. This chain connects TRBV19 to TRBJ2-2, with D unresolved. CDR3 in DNA: TGTGCCAGTAGCAGCGACACGAACACCGGGGAGCTGTTTTTT. Translation: CASSSDTNTGELFF.